These 9 T cell receptor beta chains were sequenced from one sample in a study of pediatric ulcerative colitis. Assay: immunoSEQ multiplex PCR; the TCRdb copy retains only in-frame clones and omits some. The data show tens of thousands of clones, with approximately 87% seen just once and about 1.5% held by the top ten. The sequencing input was blood. These receptors all stem from a boy aged 10-17 years who was a control in a study of pediatric ulcerative colitis.

Only one count was recorded for this clone. The chain couples TRBV7-8 to TRBJ2-1, with D tentatively TRBD1 or TRBD2 (7 bases each). The V end was cut by 4 bases, the J end by 1 base, with 14 bases between. There are 16 residues in the CDR3. Germline V gene sequence: CDR1 SGHVS, CDR2 FQNEAQ. The CDR3 reads CASSSAGTVSYNEQFF. In DNA form, the CDR3 reads TGTGCCAGCAGCTCAGCGGGGACAGTTTCCTACAATGAGCAGTTCTTC.

The V call is TRBV15, the J call TRBJ2-3; 8 bases are a match to TRBD2. The CDR3 runs 17 residues. CDR1 and CDR2 from the germline V gene are LNHNV and YYDKDF (reference sequence). Trimming removed 0 bases from V and 0 bases from J; junction bases left unmatched: 5. For the CDR3, the DNA is TGTGCCACCAGCAGAGATATAACTAGCGGAAGCACAGATACGCAGTATTTT. It encodes CATSRDITSGSTDTQYF.

The chain joins TRBV9 to TRBJ2-1; maybe TRBD2 (5 bases). With 0 bases removed from V and 4 bases from J, the gap between germline ends came to 8 bases. The V gene's germline CDR1 is SGDLS and CDR2 YYNGEE. There are 14 residues in the CDR3. CDR3 residues: CASSVATGYNEQFF. The CDR3 region has the DNA TGTGCCAGCAGCGTAGCTACGGGATACAATGAGCAGTTCTTC.

The genes are TRBV28 and TRBJ1-5; TRBD1 matches at 10 bases. Trimming cost V 5 bases and J 6 bases; bases outside gene matches: 10. CDR3 length: 16 residues. Germline V CDR1 and CDR2: MDHEN, SYDVKM. The CDR3 DNA follows: TGTGCCAGCAGTCCCGCGGACAGGGGGATTAGTCAGCCCCAGCATTTT. It encodes CASSPADRGISQPQHF.

The chain is built from TRBV4-2 and TRBJ2-2; D gene uncertain. Trimming pared 3 bases from V and 4 bases from J, leaving 9 bases between. Per the germline V gene, CDR1 is LGHNA and CDR2 is YNFKEQ. CDR3 length: 14 residues. The chain's CDR3 is CASSHAMSTGELFF. CDR3 nucleotide sequence: TGTGCCAGCAGCCACGCAATGAGCACCGGGGAGCTGTTTTTT.

V gene TRBV19 combines with J gene TRBJ2-7; the D is unclear. V gave up 6 bases and J gave up 0 bases, with 18 bases separating them. The CDR3 spans 16 residues. Germline V gene sequence: CDR1 LNHDA, CDR2 SQIVND (reference sequence). The CDR3 spells CASRNKGAVSSYEQYF. CDR3 coding DNA: TGTGCCAGTAGAAACAAAGGAGCAGTATCCTCCTACGAGCAGTACTTC.

The chain employs TRBV7-9 and TRBJ2-2, with TRBD1 identical over 8 bases. The CDR3 length is 15 residues. Germline loops: CDR1 SEHNR, CDR2 FQNEAQ (reference sequence). With V trimmed by 5 bases and J by 4 bases, 6 bases remained unmatched. This CDR3 reads CASSRQGISTGELFF. CDR3 in DNA: TGTGCCAGCAGCCGACAGGGGATATCCACCGGGGAGCTGTTTTTT.

This clone occurred a few times. The gene calls are TRBV13 and TRBJ1-1; D is ambiguous. In germline, CDR1 is PRHDT, CDR2 FYEKMQ (reference sequence). Trimming took 5 bases from V and 1 from J, leaving 14 bases between them. This CDR3 spans 15 amino acids. The CDR3 loop is CASSPLVAPNTEAFF. Written as DNA, the CDR3 is TGTGCCAGCAGCCCCCTGGTAGCACCGAACACTGAAGCTTTCTTT.

J is TRBJ2-1 and V is TRBV7-6; the D call may be TRBD1 or TRBD2 (5 bases each). V dropped 3 bases and J dropped 8 bases, with 11 bases sitting between them. This CDR3 has 13 residues. CDR1 is SGHVS and CDR2 is FNYEAQ in the germline V gene. CDR3 amino acids: CASSFAGTYEQFF. The CDR3 nucleotides are TGTGCCAGCAGCTTCGCCGGGACCTATGAGCAGTTCTTC. Supplemented by reference TRBV7-6 and TRBJ2-1, the full variable domain reads GAGVSQSPRYKVTKRGQDVALRCDPISGHVSLYWYRQALGQGPEFLTYFNYEAQQDKSGLPNDRFSAERPEGSISTLTIQRTEQRDSAMYRCASSFAGTYEQFFGPGTRLTVL.